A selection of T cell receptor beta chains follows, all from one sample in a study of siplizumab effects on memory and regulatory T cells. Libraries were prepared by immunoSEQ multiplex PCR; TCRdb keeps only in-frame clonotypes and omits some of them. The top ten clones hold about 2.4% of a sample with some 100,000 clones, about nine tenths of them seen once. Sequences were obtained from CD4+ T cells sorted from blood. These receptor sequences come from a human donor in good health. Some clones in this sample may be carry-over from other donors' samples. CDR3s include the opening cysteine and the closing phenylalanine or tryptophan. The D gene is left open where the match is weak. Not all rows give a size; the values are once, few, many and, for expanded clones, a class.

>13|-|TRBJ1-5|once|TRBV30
TGTGCCTGGAGTGTACGTTTCTACCAGCCCCAGCATTTT
CAWSVRFYQPQHF
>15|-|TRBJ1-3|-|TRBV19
TGTGCCAGTAGTATCAATCTCGGCTCTGGAAACACCATATATTTT
CASSINLGSGNTIYF
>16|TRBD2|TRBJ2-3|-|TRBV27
TGTGCCAGCAGTCCTTTCAGTAGCGGGAAGACAGATACGCAGTATTTT
CASSPFSSGKTDTQYF
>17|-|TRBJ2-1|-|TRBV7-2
TGTGCCAGCAGCCCACCTGGGGGCGGGAGAGTGTACAATGAGCAGTTCTTC
CASSPPGGGRVYNEQFF
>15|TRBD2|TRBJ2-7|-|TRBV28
TGTGCCAGCAGTTTAGCGGGACTAGAACACTACGAGCAGTACTTC
CASSLAGLEHYEQYF
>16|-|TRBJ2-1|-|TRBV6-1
TGTGCCAGCAGGGAAGGACGAGCCCAGGACTACAATGAGCAGTTCTTC
CASREGRAQDYNEQFF
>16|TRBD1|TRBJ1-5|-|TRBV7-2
TGTGCCAGCAGCACTTGGCGGACAGGGAGCAATCAGCCCCAGCATTTT
CASSTWRTGSNQPQHF
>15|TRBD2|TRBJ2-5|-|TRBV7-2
TGTGCCAGCAGCCCCCGGACTAGCGGGCGAGAGACCCAGTACTTC
CASSPRTSGRETQYF
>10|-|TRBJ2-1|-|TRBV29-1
TGCAGCGGCAACTACAATGAGCAGTTCTTC
CSGNYNEQFF
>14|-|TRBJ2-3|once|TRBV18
TGTGCCAGCTCAGGACTCAGTCTCACAGATACGCAGTATTTT
CASSGLSLTDTQYF
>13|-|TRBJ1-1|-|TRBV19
TGTGCCAGTAGTATCGGAACTTACTCTGAAGCTTTCTTT
CASSIGTYSEAFF
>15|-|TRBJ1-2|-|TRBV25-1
TGTGCCAGCATACGGGGGGGACACCCTAACTATGGCTACACCTTC
CASIRGGHPNYGYTF
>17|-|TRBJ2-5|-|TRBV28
TGTGCCAGCAGTGCTTCAAGGGGCTTGGGGTCAATAGAGACCCAGTACTTC
CASSASRGLGSIETQYF
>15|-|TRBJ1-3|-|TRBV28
TGTGCCAGCAGTACACAGGTCATCTCTGGAAACACCATATATTTT
CASSTQVISGNTIYF
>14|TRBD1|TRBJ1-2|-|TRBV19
TGTGCCAGTAGTACGAGGGACAGGGACTATGGCTACACCTTC
CASSTRDRDYGYTF